The rows below give T cell receptor beta chains drawn from one sample of a study of beta chain features in type 1 diabetes. Assay: immunoSEQ multiplex PCR; the TCRdb copy retains only in-frame clones and omits some. Of roughly 250,000 clones in the sample, just over 20% were seen once. The sequenced sample was naive CD4+ T cells from blood. The source is a middle-aged woman with type 1 diabetes. CDR3s leave out the opening cysteine and the closing phenylalanine or tryptophan.

j_gene	v_gene	CDR3aa
TRBJ1-4	TRBV4-3	ASSQGGQSEATNEKLF
TRBJ2-5	TRBV19	ASSVDRGETQY
TRBJ1-1	TRBV7-3	ASRQRVANTEAF
TRBJ1-1	TRBV2	ASSAQGLMNTEAF
TRBJ2-7	TRBV6-5	ASTTGGYEQY
TRBJ1-1	TRBV19	ASSISEGRAEAF
TRBJ2-1	TRBV28	ASSFPRSRSREQF
TRBJ2-3	TRBV19	ATAVPSGRGSTDTQY
TRBJ2-7	TRBV18	ASSPRQAISYEQY
TRBJ1-1	TRBV5-4	ASSELMNTEAF
TRBJ2-1	TRBV9	ASSVLAGSYNEQF
TRBJ2-7	TRBV2	ARGSLSYEQY